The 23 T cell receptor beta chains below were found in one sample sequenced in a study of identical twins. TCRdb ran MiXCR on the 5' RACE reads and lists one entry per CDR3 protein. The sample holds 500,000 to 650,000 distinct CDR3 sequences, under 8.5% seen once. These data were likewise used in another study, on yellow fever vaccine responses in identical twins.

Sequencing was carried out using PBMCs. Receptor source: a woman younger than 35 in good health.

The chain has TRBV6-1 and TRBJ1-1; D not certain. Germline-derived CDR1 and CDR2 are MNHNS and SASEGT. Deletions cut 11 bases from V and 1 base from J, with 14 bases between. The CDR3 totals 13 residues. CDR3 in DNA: TGTGCCCGCGAAAGTTGGGGGAACACTGAAGCTTTCTTT. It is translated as CARESWGNTEAFF.

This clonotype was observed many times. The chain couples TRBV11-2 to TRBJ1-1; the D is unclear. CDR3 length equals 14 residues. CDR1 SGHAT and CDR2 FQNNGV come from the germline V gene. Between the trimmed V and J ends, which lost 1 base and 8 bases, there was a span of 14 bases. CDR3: CASSLAGLIPEAFF. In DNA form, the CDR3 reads TGTGCCAGCAGCTTAGCAGGTCTCATCCCGGAAGCTTTCTTT.

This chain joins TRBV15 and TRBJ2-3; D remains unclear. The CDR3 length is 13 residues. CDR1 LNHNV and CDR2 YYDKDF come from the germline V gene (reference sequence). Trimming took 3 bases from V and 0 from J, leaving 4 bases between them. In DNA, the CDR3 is TGTGCCACCAGCAGTCGGAGCACAGATACGCAGTATTTT. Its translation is CATSSRSTDTQYF.

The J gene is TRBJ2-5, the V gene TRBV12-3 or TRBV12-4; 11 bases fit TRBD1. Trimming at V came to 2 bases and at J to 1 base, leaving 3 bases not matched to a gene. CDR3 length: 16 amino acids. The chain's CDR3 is CASSLFGTGGQETQYF. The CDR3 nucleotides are TGTGCCAGCAGTTTATTCGGGACAGGGGGCCAAGAGACCCAGTACTTC.

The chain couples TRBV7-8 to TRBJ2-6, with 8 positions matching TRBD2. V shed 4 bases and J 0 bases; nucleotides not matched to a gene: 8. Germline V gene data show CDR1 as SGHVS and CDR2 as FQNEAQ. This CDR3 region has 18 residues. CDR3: CASSSSPGGISGANVLTF. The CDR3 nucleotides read TGTGCCAGCAGCTCCTCGCCGGGGGGGATCTCTGGGGCCAACGTCCTGACTTTC. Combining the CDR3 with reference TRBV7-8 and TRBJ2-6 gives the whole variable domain GAGVSQSPRYKVAKRGQDVALRCDPISGHVSLFWYQQALGQGPEFLTYFQNEAQLDKSGLPSDRFFAERPEGSVSTLKIQRTQQEDSAVYLCASSSSPGGISGANVLTFGAGSRLTVL.

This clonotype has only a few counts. CDR3 bases: TGTGCCAGCAGCGTAGGTTCCGGGAGGATAGATACGCAGTATTTT. Translating gives CASSVGSGRIDTQYF. The gene calls are TRBV9 and TRBJ2-3; 7 bases line up with TRBD2. The CDR3 is 15 residues long. V trimming: 0 bases; J trimming: 5 bases; junction bases outside the gene matches: 6. Germline CDR1 SGDLS, CDR2 YYNGEE.

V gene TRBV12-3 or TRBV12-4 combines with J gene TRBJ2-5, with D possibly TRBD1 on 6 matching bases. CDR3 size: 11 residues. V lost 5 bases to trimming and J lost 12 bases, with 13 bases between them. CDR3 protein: CASSRGQREYF. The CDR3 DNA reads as TGTGCCAGCAGTCGCGGACAGAGAGAGTACTTC.

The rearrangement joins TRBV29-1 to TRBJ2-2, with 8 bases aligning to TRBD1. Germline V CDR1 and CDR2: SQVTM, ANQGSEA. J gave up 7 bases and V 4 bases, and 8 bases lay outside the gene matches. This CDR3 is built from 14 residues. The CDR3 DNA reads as TGCAGCGTTGGAGGGACAGGTGTAATCGGGGAGCTGTTTTTT. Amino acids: CSVGGTGVIGELFF.

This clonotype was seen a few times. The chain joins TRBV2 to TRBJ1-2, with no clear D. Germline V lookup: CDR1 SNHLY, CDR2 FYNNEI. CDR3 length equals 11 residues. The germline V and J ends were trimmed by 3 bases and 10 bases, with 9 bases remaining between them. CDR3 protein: CASSEYGLYTF. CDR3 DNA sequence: TGTGCCAGCAGTGAGTACGGGCTCTACACCTTC.

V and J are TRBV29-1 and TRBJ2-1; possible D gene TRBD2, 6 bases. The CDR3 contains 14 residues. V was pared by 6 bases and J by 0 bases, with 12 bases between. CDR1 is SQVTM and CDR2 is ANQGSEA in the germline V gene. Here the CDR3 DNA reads TGCAGCGTCGCCCCGGGACTCTCCTACAATGAGCAGTTCTTC. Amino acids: CSVAPGLSYNEQFF.

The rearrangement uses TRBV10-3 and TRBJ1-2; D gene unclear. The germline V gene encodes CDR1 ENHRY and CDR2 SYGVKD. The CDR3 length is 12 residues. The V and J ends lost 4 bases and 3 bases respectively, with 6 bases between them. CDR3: CAISVADYGYTF. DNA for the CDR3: TGTGCCATCAGTGTTGCGGACTATGGCTACACCTTC.

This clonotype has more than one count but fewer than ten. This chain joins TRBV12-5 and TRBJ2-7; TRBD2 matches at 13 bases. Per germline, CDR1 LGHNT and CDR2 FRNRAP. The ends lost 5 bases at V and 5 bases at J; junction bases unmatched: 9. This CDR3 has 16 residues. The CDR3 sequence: CASGQGLAGDFNEQYF. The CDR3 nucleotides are TGTGCTAGTGGTCAAGGACTAGCGGGAGACTTTAACGAGCAGTACTTC.

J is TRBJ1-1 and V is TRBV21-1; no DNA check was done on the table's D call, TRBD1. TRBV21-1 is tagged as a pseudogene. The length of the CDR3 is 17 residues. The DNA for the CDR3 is TGTGCCAGCACCAATCTCCGGGACCCCATCGGGAACACTGAAGCTTTCTTT. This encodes CASTNLRDPIGNTEAFF.

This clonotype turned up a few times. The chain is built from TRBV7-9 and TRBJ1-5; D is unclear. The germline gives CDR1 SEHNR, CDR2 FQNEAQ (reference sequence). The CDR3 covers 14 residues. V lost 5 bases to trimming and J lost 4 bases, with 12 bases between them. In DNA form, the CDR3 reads TGTGCCAGCAGCCCCGACGGGGATAATCAGCCCCAGCATTTT. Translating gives CASSPDGDNQPQHF.

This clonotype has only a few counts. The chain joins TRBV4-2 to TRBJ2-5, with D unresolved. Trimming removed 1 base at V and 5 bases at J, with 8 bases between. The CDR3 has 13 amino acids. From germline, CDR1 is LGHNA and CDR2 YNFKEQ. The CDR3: CASSQAPRETQYF. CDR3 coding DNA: TGTGCCAGCAGCCAAGCCCCAAGGGAGACCCAGTACTTC.

CDR3 in DNA: TGTGCCAGCAGTTTAGCGCACATAAACACTGAAGCTTTCTTT. Translation: CASSLAHINTEAFF. V and J are TRBV12-3 or TRBV12-4 and TRBJ1-1; D remains unclear. V lost 0 bases and J 2 bases, leaving 7 bases between the germline ends. The length of the CDR3 is 14 residues.

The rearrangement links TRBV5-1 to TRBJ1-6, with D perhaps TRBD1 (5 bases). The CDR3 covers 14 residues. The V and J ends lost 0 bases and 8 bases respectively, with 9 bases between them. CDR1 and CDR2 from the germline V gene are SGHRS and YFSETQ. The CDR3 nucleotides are TGCGCCAGCAGCTTGGGACCACAGGATTCACCCCTCCACTTT. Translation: CASSLGPQDSPLHF.

CDR3 nucleotide sequence: TGTGCCAGCAGTTTACTTGAGGGTGTGCGCGCTGAAGCTTTCTTT. This codes for CASSLLEGVRAEAFF. The V call is TRBV28, the J call TRBJ1-1; D uncertain. V was trimmed by 2 bases and J by 6 bases, leaving 16 bases between them. This CDR3 comprises 15 residues. Germline loops: CDR1 MDHEN, CDR2 SYDVKM.

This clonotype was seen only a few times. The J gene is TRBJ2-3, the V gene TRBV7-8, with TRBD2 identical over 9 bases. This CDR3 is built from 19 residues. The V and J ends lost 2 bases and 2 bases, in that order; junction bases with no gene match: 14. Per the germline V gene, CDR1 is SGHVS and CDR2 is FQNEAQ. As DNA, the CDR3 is TGTGCCAGCAGCTTATATGGTCCAATGACTAGCGGAAACACAGATACGCAGTATTTT. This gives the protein CASSLYGPMTSGNTDTQYF.

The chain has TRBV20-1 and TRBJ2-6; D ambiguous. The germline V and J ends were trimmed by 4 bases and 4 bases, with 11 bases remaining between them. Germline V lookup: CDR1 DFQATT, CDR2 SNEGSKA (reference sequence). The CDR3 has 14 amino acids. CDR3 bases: TGCAGTGCTATTGTTACAGCAGGGGCCAACGTCCTGACTTTC. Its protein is CSAIVTAGANVLTF.

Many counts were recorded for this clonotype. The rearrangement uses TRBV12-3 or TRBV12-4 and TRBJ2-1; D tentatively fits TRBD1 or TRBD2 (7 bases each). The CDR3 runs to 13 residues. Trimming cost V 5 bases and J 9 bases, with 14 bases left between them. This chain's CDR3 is CASSPQGEGEQFF. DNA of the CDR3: TGTGCCAGCAGTCCCCAGGGGGAGGGTGAGCAGTTCTTC.

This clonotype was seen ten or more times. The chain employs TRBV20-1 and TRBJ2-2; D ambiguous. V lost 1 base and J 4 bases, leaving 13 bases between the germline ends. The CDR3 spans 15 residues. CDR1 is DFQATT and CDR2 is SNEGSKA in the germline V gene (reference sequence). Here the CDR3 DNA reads TGCAGTGCTAGAGGTTGGTCAGGACGCACCGGGGAGCTGTTTTTT. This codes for CSARGWSGRTGELFF.

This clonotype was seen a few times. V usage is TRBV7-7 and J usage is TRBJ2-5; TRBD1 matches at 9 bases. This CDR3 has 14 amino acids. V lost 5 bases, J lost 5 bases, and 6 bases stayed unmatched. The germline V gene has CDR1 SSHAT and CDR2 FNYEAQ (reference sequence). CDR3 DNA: TGTGCCAGCAGCGCGGCCGGGACAGGGGAGACCCAGTACTTC. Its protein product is CASSAAGTGETQYF.